This TCR beta chain appears in the sequencing data of a study of cytomegalovirus exposure and HLA in healthy donors. Study-level findings and limits: Further analysis, carried out later, found HLA-associated TCR beta chains more clonally expanded than equally common other chains.

13 Jbeta primers and 60 Vbeta primers were used for the PCR. Repertoires were generated with immunoSEQ multiplex PCR, while TCRdb's copy carries only in-frame clones and drops some. The data hold some 150,000 clones, with about three quarters observed a single time. Trimming removed 4 bases from V and 0 bases from J, with 16 bases in between. The CDR3 has 17 amino acids. Per the germline V gene, CDR1 is SGDLS and CDR2 is YYNGEE. As concerns this clone: Its target is unknown.

The rearrangement joins TRBV9 to TRBJ2-2; a possible D gene is TRBD1 (6 bases). This receptor was identified in a woman in her twenties or thirties in good health and CMV-seronegative. The sample consisted of PBMCs. DNA of the CDR3: TGTGCCAGCAGCCCAACCGGACAGTTCGCGAACACCGGGGAGCTGTTTTTT. This sequence encodes CASSPTGQFANTGELFF.